This entry lists 23 T cell receptor beta chains sequenced from one sample in a study of blood T cell repertoires in COVID-19. TCRdb's table, derived via immunoSEQ multiplex PCR, lists solely in-frame clones and lacks some. The table shows roughly 230,000 clones, with about 86% occurring only once. Material: PBMCs or T cells enriched from blood (not recorded which). These receptors were collected from a man aged 50 to 59 who had recovered from COVID-19.

The chain employs TRBV7-9 and TRBJ1-4, with D maybe TRBD1 (6 bases). CDR3 size: 15 residues. The germline V gene has CDR1 SEHNR and CDR2 FQNEAQ (reference sequence). V lost 7 bases and J 5 bases, leaving 17 bases between the germline ends. The chain's CDR3 is CASTQGRGLNEKLFF. The CDR3 DNA reads TGTGCCAGCACCCAGGGGAGGGGCCTAAATGAAAAACTGTTTTTT.

This clone was seen once. The rearrangement joins TRBV27 to TRBJ1-4; 8 positions agree with TRBD1. J lost 7 bases, V lost 5 bases, and 18 bases had no gene match. This CDR3 has 18 amino acids. Germline V gene sequence: CDR1 MNHEY, CDR2 SMNVEV (reference sequence). For the CDR3, the DNA is TGTGCCAGCAGTACGGTCGGGCAGGGGGCGTTGGTGGGTGAAAAACTGTTTTTT. This codes for CASSTVGQGALVGEKLFF.

This clone was recorded a few times. The chain is built from TRBV7-2 and TRBJ2-7; D is possibly TRBD1 (5 bases). The germline V gene has CDR1 SGHTA and CDR2 FQGNSA. The CDR3 has 14 amino acids. Trimming removed 6 bases from V and 5 bases from J, with 17 bases in between. This CDR3 reads CASSTRRVAHEQYF. As DNA, the CDR3 is TGTGCCAGCAGTACACGCAGGGTAGCTCACGAGCAGTACTTC.

CDR3 protein: CASSLTSVSSYEQYF. In nucleotides, the CDR3 is TGTGCCAGCAGTTTAACTAGCGTCAGCTCCTACGAGCAGTACTTC. This rearrangement joins TRBV27 to TRBJ2-7, with 7 bases lining up with TRBD2. The CDR3 runs 15 residues. With V trimmed by 2 bases and J by 0 bases, 4 bases remained unmatched. In germline, CDR1 is MNHEY, CDR2 SMNVEV (reference sequence).

The genes are TRBV10-3 and TRBJ1-4; 9 nucleotides align to TRBD1. Germline lookup yields CDR1 ENHRY and CDR2 SYGVKD. The junction had 8 bases not matched to a gene; V was cut back by 8 bases and J by 7 bases. The CDR3 length is 14 residues. The CDR3 coding sequence is TGTGCCATCGGGGACAGGGTTAACGGTGAAAAACTGTTTTTT. It codes for CAIGDRVNGEKLFF.

The CDR3 coding sequence is TGTGCCAGCAGCGGACAGGGTTCGGGTGAGCAGTTCTTC. It translates to CASSGQGSGEQFF. The chain has TRBV7-3 and TRBJ2-1, with TRBD1 identical over 8 bases. Germline-derived CDR1 and CDR2 are SGHTA and FQGTGA. CDR3 length equals 13 residues. Trimming took 5 bases from V and 9 from J; bases not matched to a gene: 6. Complete variable domain (other parts from reference TRBV7-3 and TRBJ2-1): GAGVSQTPSNKVTEKGKYVELRCDPISGHTALYWYRQSLGQGPEFLIYFQGTGAADDSGLPNDRFFAVRPEGSVSTLKIQRTERGDSAVYLCASSGQGSGEQFFGPGTRLTVL.

The chain links TRBV6-5 to TRBJ2-7; 11 bases match TRBD2. The CDR3 runs to 16 residues. With V trimmed by 4 bases and J by 0 bases, 5 bases remained unmatched. CDR1 is MNHEY and CDR2 is SVGAGI in the germline V gene. This CDR3 reads CASSSRLAGNSYEQYF. The CDR3 DNA reads TGTGCCAGCAGTTCCCGACTAGCGGGGAACTCCTACGAGCAGTACTTC.

J is TRBJ1-3 and V is TRBV7-9; D gene uncertain. V was clipped by 9 bases and J by 0 bases, with 6 bases between them. This CDR3 comprises 12 residues. CDR1 is SEHNR, CDR2 FQNEAQ, per germline (reference sequence). DNA of the CDR3: TGTGCCAGAGAGAGCTCTGGAAACACCATATATTTT. Translating gives CARESSGNTIYF.

The V gene is TRBV18, the J gene TRBJ1-6, with 9 bases identical to TRBD1. The CDR3 is 17 residues long. CDR1 and CDR2 (germline): KGHSH, LQKENI. V dropped 3 bases and J dropped 7; count of bases not matched to a gene: 10. CDR3: CASSPADRGSRNSPLHF. CDR3 in DNA: TGTGCCAGCTCACCGGCGGACAGGGGTTCACGAAATTCACCCCTCCACTTT.

A few counts support this clone. This chain connects TRBV5-1 to TRBJ2-7; 9 positions match TRBD1. The CDR3 loop spans 14 amino acids. V was clipped by 4 bases and J by 3 bases; unmatched bases: 5. Germline V gene sequence: CDR1 SGHRS, CDR2 YFSETQ. As DNA, the CDR3 is TGCGCCAGCAGCCGGACAGGGGATCACTACGAGCAGTACTTC. The encoded protein is CASSRTGDHYEQYF.

The rearrangement joins TRBV29-1 to TRBJ2-1; D ambiguous. Germline V gene data show CDR1 as SQVTM and CDR2 as ANQGSEA. Trimming cost V 5 bases and J 0 bases, with 11 bases left between them. This CDR3 region has 14 residues. Here the CDR3 reads CSVSELGSYNEQFF. DNA for the CDR3: TGCAGCGTTTCGGAGCTCGGCTCCTACAATGAGCAGTTCTTC.

The chain uses TRBV27 and TRBJ2-2, with D unclear. V gave up 0 bases and J gave up 2 bases, with 10 bases separating them. Germline V gene lookup returns CDR1 MNHEY and CDR2 SMNVEV (reference sequence). The CDR3 runs 16 residues. The CDR3 DNA reads as TGTGCCAGCAGTTTATCGTTTGTCACAAACACCGGGGAGCTGTTTTTT. It translates to CASSLSFVTNTGELFF.

This clone has just one count. The chain joins TRBV21-1 to TRBJ1-5. TRBV21-1 is assigned pseudogene status. The CDR3 contains 13 residues. The CDR3 bases are TGTGCCAGCACTCGGCGGGACGATCAGCCCCAGCATTTT. This codes for CASTRRDDQPQHF.

J is TRBJ2-1 and V is TRBV27; 10 bases align to TRBD2. The CDR3 covers 17 residues. CDR1 is MNHEY and CDR2 is SMNVEV in the germline V gene (reference sequence). Trimming cost V 2 bases and J 4 bases; bases outside gene matches: 8. Here the CDR3 DNA reads TGTGCCAGCAGTTTAATTTTAGGACTAGCGGCGTACAATGAGCAGTTCTTC. It is translated as CASSLILGLAAYNEQFF.

The rearrangement uses TRBV9 and TRBJ2-2; possible D gene TRBD2, 6 bases. The CDR3 extends over 14 amino acids. The ends were cut back, 2 bases at V and 3 bases at J, with 8 bases in the middle. Germline lookup yields CDR1 SGDLS and CDR2 YYNGEE. As DNA, the CDR3 is TGTGCCAGCAGCGTGCGGAGGGACACCGGGGAGCTGTTTTTT. Protein sequence: CASSVRRDTGELFF.

This chain links TRBV9 with TRBJ2-7, with TRBD2 matching 10 bases. V shed 3 bases, J shed 3 bases, and the junction held 3 bases outside the gene matches. Germline CDR1 is SGDLS and CDR2 is YYNGEE. The CDR3 extends over 14 amino acids. CDR3 region: CASSGTSGDYEQYF. CDR3 in DNA: TGTGCCAGCAGCGGGACTAGCGGAGACTACGAGCAGTACTTC.

This clone was found a few times. CDR3 coding DNA: TGTGCCAGCAGTATGGGACAGGCCACAACTAATGAAAAACTGTTTTTT. This gives the protein CASSMGQATTNEKLFF. The genes are TRBV5-6 and TRBJ1-4, with 8 bases lining up with TRBD1. In germline, CDR1 is SGHDT, CDR2 YYEEEE. The CDR3 spans 16 residues. V was pared by 5 bases and J by 0 bases, with 6 bases of the junction left unmatched.

The chain combines TRBV9 with TRBJ1-4, with TRBD1 matching 9 bases. Looked up from germline, CDR1 is SGDLS and CDR2 is YYNGEE. This CDR3 is 18 amino acids long. With V trimmed by 4 bases and J by 7 bases, 17 bases remained unmatched. CDR3 residues: CASSPQAGQGIGSEKLFF. In nucleotides, the CDR3 is TGTGCCAGCAGCCCACAGGCGGGACAGGGTATAGGCAGTGAAAAACTGTTTTTT. The variable domain in full, with the rest retrieved from reference TRBV9 and TRBJ1-4, is DSGVTQTPKHLITATGQRVTLRCSPRSGDLSVYWYQQSLDQGLQFLIQYYNGEERAKGNILERFSAQQFPDLHSELNLSSLELGDSALYFCASSPQAGQGIGSEKLFFGSGTQLSVL.

This chain uses TRBV30 with TRBJ1-5, with unresolved D. CDR1 GTSNPN and CDR2 SVGIG come from the germline V gene (reference sequence). V lost 4 bases and J 5 bases, leaving 15 bases between the germline ends. The CDR3 totals 14 residues. The DNA for the CDR3 is TGTGCCTGGACCCCGGGGAGTACTCATCAGCCCCAGCATTTT. Translating gives CAWTPGSTHQPQHF.

The rearrangement uses TRBV29-1 and TRBJ1-1; TRBD1 might be the D (5 bases). The CDR3 has 13 residues. Germline V gives CDR1 SQVTM, CDR2 ANQGSEA. V lost 3 bases, J lost 4 bases, and 12 bases lay in between. CDR3: CSVDRTGGTEAFF. Written as DNA, the CDR3 is TGCAGCGTTGACCGAACCGGGGGCACTGAAGCTTTCTTT.

The chain employs TRBV18 and TRBJ1-5; unclear D gene. From germline, CDR1 is KGHSH and CDR2 LQKENI. This CDR3 contains 14 residues. V gave up 1 base and J gave up 6 bases, with 10 bases separating them. The DNA for the CDR3 is TGTGCCAGCTCACCACAGGGAGCTAGTCAGCCCCAGCATTTT. Translated, it gives CASSPQGASQPQHF.

As to this clone: The junction shows a germline mismatch at one end, possibly a read error. V is TRBV15 and J is TRBJ1-5; the D is unclear. The CDR3 runs 12 residues. The germline V gene has CDR1 LNHNV and CDR2 YYDKDF (reference sequence). The CDR3 spells CATGRLNQPQHF. CDR3 nucleotides: TGTGCCACCGGCAGACTCAATCAGCCCCAGCATTTT.

This chain connects TRBV28 to TRBJ2-7; a weak D match, TRBD1 (7 bases). The CDR3 sequence is 15 residues long. Trimming left V 7 bases short and J 6 bases short, with 22 bases between. Germline V gene sequence: CDR1 MDHEN, CDR2 SYDVKM. CDR3 protein: CASNQGGQLGSEQYF. For the CDR3, the DNA is TGTGCCAGCAACCAGGGGGGACAGTTAGGTTCCGAGCAGTACTTC.